The source of this T cell receptor beta chain is a study of blood T cell repertoires in COVID-19. Some clones are missing from TCRdb's copy, which holds only in-frame ones; the method was immunoSEQ multiplex PCR. The repertoire holds about 310,000 clones, with about 89% as singletons. The CDR3 is made up of 14 amino acids. Trimming shortened V by 3 bases and J by 3 bases, and 9 bases separated the two germline ends. Germline CDR1 and CDR2: SNHLY and FYNNEI. What was sequenced was PBMCs or T cells enriched from blood (not recorded which). The sequence came from a woman aged 35 to 49 who had recovered from COVID-19. The chain links TRBV2 to TRBJ1-5, with D perhaps TRBD1 (5 bases). The CDR3 spells CASSDRVSNQPQHF. CDR3 coding DNA: TGTGCCAGCAGTGACAGGGTATCCAATCAGCCCCAGCATTTT.